The 27 T cell receptor beta chains listed next were all sequenced from one sample in a study of cytomegalovirus exposure and HLA in healthy donors. The PCR made use of 60 Vbeta and 13 Jbeta primers. The data were produced by immunoSEQ multiplex PCR, yet TCRdb's version contains in-frame clones alone and is incomplete. There are 200,000 to 250,000 clones in the sample; more than 65% occur only once, and around 1.7% lies in the top ten. The sample comprised PBMCs. The receptors here all came from a man between 45 and 60 years old in good health and CMV-seronegative.

The gene calls are TRBV6-4 and TRBJ2-6; D ambiguous. The CDR3 loop spans 15 amino acids. The V end was cut by 0 bases, the J end by 0 bases, with 3 bases between. CDR1 and CDR2 (germline): MRHNA, SNTAGT. The chain's CDR3 is CASSDSRSGANVLTF. As DNA, the CDR3 is TGTGCCAGCAGTGACTCCCGCTCTGGGGCCAACGTCCTGACTTTC.

The chain recombines TRBV7-2 with TRBJ1-4, with D tentatively TRBD1 (5 bases). The germline gives CDR1 SGHTA, CDR2 FQGNSA. This CDR3 contains 15 residues. Trimming removed 4 bases from V and 8 bases from J, with 17 bases in between. CDR3 sequence (DNA): TGTGCCAGCAGCTCCAGGGTCCCCGATAGGGAAAAACTGTTTTTT. Encoded protein: CASSSRVPDREKLFF.

The gene calls are TRBV19 and TRBJ1-1, with D possibly matching TRBD1 (5 bases). V dropped 7 bases and J dropped 0 bases, with 12 bases sitting between them. Germline V gene lookup returns CDR1 LNHDA and CDR2 SQIVND (reference sequence). The CDR3 runs 14 residues. CDR3 residues: CASNRGGVNTEAFF. DNA of the CDR3: TGTGCCAGTAATCGGGGGGGGGTGAACACTGAAGCTTTCTTT.

The V and J genes are TRBV29-1 and TRBJ2-1, with 10 bases fitting TRBD2. The germline V gene has CDR1 SQVTM and CDR2 ANQGSEA. The J segment lost 5 bases and the V segment lost 3 bases, leaving 10 bases of the junction unmatched. The CDR3 is 16 residues long. In nucleotides, the CDR3 is TGCAGCGTTGAGCCAGCGGGAGGGCCCAGAAACAATGAGCAGTTCTTC. Amino acid sequence: CSVEPAGGPRNNEQFF.

The chain employs TRBV30 and TRBJ2-1; 10 bases match TRBD1. The CDR3 is 15 residues long. The ends lost 0 bases at V and 8 bases at J; junction bases unmatched: 7. Per the germline V gene, CDR1 is GTSNPN and CDR2 is SVGIG (reference sequence). CDR3 residues: CAWSVGGTGVDEQFF. CDR3 bases: TGTGCCTGGAGTGTAGGGGGGACAGGGGTCGATGAGCAGTTCTTC.

This chain connects TRBV2 to TRBJ1-6, with 8 nucleotides matching TRBD1. This CDR3 contains 17 residues. Germline values: CDR1 SNHLY, CDR2 FYNNEI. Trimming took 5 bases from V and 5 from J; bases not matched to a gene: 11. The chain's CDR3 is CASSKNQGAKNNSPLHF. As DNA, the CDR3 is TGTGCCAGCAGTAAAAATCAGGGGGCGAAGAATAATTCACCCCTCCACTTT.

This rearrangement joins TRBV5-1 to TRBJ1-1; TRBD1 aligns across 7 bases. The germline CDR1 and CDR2 sequences are SGHRS and YFSETQ. The CDR3 extends over 16 amino acids. The J segment lost 0 bases and the V segment lost 0 bases, leaving 5 bases of the junction unmatched. CDR3 amino acids: CASSLEGAGVNTEAFF. CDR3 sequence (DNA): TGCGCCAGCAGCTTGGAGGGGGCCGGGGTGAACACTGAAGCTTTCTTT.

The chain is built from TRBV9 and TRBJ1-5, with 9 bases matching TRBD1. The CDR3 is made up of 14 amino acids. V was pared by 7 bases and J by 1 base, with 3 bases of the junction left unmatched. Germline values: CDR1 SGDLS, CDR2 YYNGEE. The DNA of the CDR3 is TGTGCCAGCGGGACAGGGTTGAGCAATCAGCCCCAGCATTTT. Its translation is CASGTGLSNQPQHF.

The V and J genes are TRBV6-6 and TRBJ1-4, with 7 positions matching TRBD1. With 4 bases clipped from V and 8 bases from J, the junction kept 7 bases outside the gene matches. The V gene's germline CDR1 is MNHNY and CDR2 SVGAGI (reference sequence). This CDR3 spans 14 amino acids. Written as DNA, the CDR3 is TGTGCCAGCAGTTCAATAACACAGGGGGAAAAACTGTTTTTT. Translated: CASSSITQGEKLFF.

This chain connects TRBV27 to TRBJ2-5; TRBD1 might be the D (5 bases). Germline CDR1 is MNHEY and CDR2 is SMNVEV (reference sequence). V was clipped by 10 bases and J by 2 bases, with 14 bases between them. CDR3 length: 13 residues. CDR3: CATYDRLQETQYF. CDR3 in DNA: TGTGCCACCTACGACAGACTTCAAGAGACCCAGTACTTC.

J is TRBJ1-6 and V is TRBV27; weak D call: TRBD1 (6 bases). Trimming shortened V by 8 bases and J by 9 bases, and 17 bases separated the two germline ends. This CDR3 is 14 amino acids long. Germline V gene lookup returns CDR1 MNHEY and CDR2 SMNVEV (reference sequence). This chain's CDR3 is CASGNRDGTSPLHF. In DNA form, the CDR3 reads TGTGCCAGCGGAAACAGGGATGGGACTTCACCCCTCCACTTT.

In its sample, this clone was seen a few times. The chain links TRBV15 to TRBJ1-3, with a tentative D call TRBD1 (6 bases). Germline V lookup: CDR1 LNHNV, CDR2 YYDKDF (reference sequence). V was shortened by 1 base and J by 0 bases, with 10 bases between the two germline ends. This CDR3 has 16 residues. The CDR3 nucleotides are TGTGCCACCAGCAGAGGTACAGGGAACTCTGGAAACACCATATATTTT. Amino acids: CATSRGTGNSGNTIYF.

In its sample, this clone was seen once. This sequence joins TRBV10-3 and TRBJ1-2; 8 bases are shared with TRBD1. Germline V gene data show CDR1 as ENHRY and CDR2 as SYGVKD. With 6 bases clipped from V and 1 base from J, the junction kept 13 bases outside the gene matches. The CDR3 spans 17 residues. This chain's CDR3 is CAIRELLGTGDNYGYTF. For the CDR3, the DNA is TGTGCCATCAGAGAACTTCTAGGGACAGGTGATAACTATGGCTACACCTTC.

Regarding this clone: One end of the junction does not line up with germline, which may come from a read error. This chain links TRBV7-3 with TRBJ2-1; TRBD1 agrees at 9 bases. Germline V lookup: CDR1 SGHTA, CDR2 FQGTGA. CDR3 size: 12 residues. CDR3 DNA sequence: TGTGCCAGCAGCTATCGGACAGGGGAACTCGTCTTC. Translation gives CASSYRTGELVF.

The chain employs TRBV23-1 and TRBJ2-5, with 8 bases that match TRBD1. TRBV23-1 is labeled an ORF, and its function is uncertain. The CDR3 length is 16 residues. The V segment lost 4 bases and the J segment 2 bases; nucleotides outside the gene matches: 9. CDR3 coding DNA: TGCGCCAGCAGTCTGGACAGGGCTTATCGACAAGAGACCCAGTACTTC. Its translation: CASSLDRAYRQETQYF.

This clone was seen only a few times. The DNA of the CDR3 is TGTGCCAGCAGCAGCCCGACAGGGGACACTGAAGCTTTCTTT. This codes for CASSSPTGDTEAFF. This chain links TRBV5-4 with TRBJ1-1; 8 bases are shared with TRBD1. Germline CDR1 reads SGHNT; CDR2 reads YYREEE (reference sequence). The junction had 5 bases not matched to a gene; V was cut back by 4 bases and J by 3 bases. The CDR3 is 14 residues long.

This clone was detected only once. J is TRBJ1-5 and V is TRBV4-1; D might be TRBD1 (5 bases). Trimming took off 1 base at V and 5 bases at J, with 15 bases between the two ends. This CDR3 is built from 16 residues. Germline V CDR1 and CDR2: MGHRA, YSYEKL. This CDR3 is CASSQGMAGLHQPQHF. The DNA of the CDR3 is TGCGCCAGCAGCCAAGGGATGGCAGGGCTACATCAGCCCCAGCATTTT.

J is TRBJ2-1 and V is TRBV29-1; 8 nucleotides match TRBD2. Germline V gene data show CDR1 as SQVTM and CDR2 as ANQGSEA. V dropped 0 bases and J dropped 4; count of bases not matched to a gene: 11. The CDR3 is made up of 17 amino acids. In nucleotides, the CDR3 is TGCAGCGTTGAAGAAGTTCGGCGGGAGGATATGTACAATGAGCAGTTCTTC. Encoded protein: CSVEEVRREDMYNEQFF.

The chain recombines TRBV14 with TRBJ2-1, with a possible D match to TRBD2 (6 bases). Germline assignment: CDR1 SGHDN and CDR2 FVKESK. There are 13 residues in the CDR3. The V end lost 0 bases, the J end lost 15 bases, and 15 bases lay between the germline ends. The CDR3 loop is CASSQDSSGRRFF. The CDR3 DNA sequence: TGTGCCAGCAGCCAAGATAGTAGCGGAAGAAGGTTCTTC.

In its sample, this clone was seen a few times. This chain links TRBV6-1 with TRBJ2-7, with TRBD1 matching 8 bases. In germline, CDR1 is MNHNS, CDR2 SASEGT. V lost 1 base to trimming and J lost 0 bases; unmatched junction nucleotides: 8. The CDR3 has 17 residues. The CDR3 region is CASSEEVTGVLSYEQYF. The CDR3 coding sequence is TGTGCCAGCAGTGAAGAGGTGACAGGGGTCCTCTCCTACGAGCAGTACTTC.

The CDR3 loop reads CASSSRTLAGEQFF. The CDR3 region has the DNA TGTGCCAGCAGCTCTAGAACGCTAGCGGGTGAGCAGTTCTTC. The chain couples TRBV7-3 to TRBJ2-1, with 8 bases lining up with TRBD2. Germline CDR1 and CDR2: SGHTA and FQGTGA. Trimming at V came to 4 bases and at J to 9 bases, leaving 8 bases not matched to a gene. The CDR3 is 14 residues long.

The V call is TRBV5-1, the J call TRBJ2-5; 7 nucleotides agree with TRBD2. This CDR3 is built from 15 residues. Germline-derived CDR1 and CDR2 are SGHRS and YFSETQ. Losses at the gene ends were 3 bases for V and 2 bases for J; bases not matched to a gene: 7. The CDR3 reads CASSWGGGRQETQYF. The DNA of the CDR3 is TGCGCCAGCAGCTGGGGCGGGGGAAGGCAAGAGACCCAGTACTTC.

The rearrangement joins TRBV9 to TRBJ2-3; D perhaps matches TRBD1 (6 bases). The length of the CDR3 is 15 residues. CDR1 and CDR2 from the germline V gene are SGDLS and YYNGEE. Trimming left V 2 bases short and J 0 bases short, with 10 bases between. The CDR3 bases are TGTGCCAGCAGCGTCAGGGGAACTAGCACAGATACGCAGTATTTT. It codes for CASSVRGTSTDTQYF.

The chain employs TRBV4-1 and TRBJ1-2; tentative D call: TRBD1 (5 bases). CDR3 size: 13 residues. Germline V gene sequence: CDR1 MGHRA, CDR2 YSYEKL. Trimming stripped 1 base from V and 6 bases from J, with 9 bases between. CDR3 in DNA: TGCGCCAGCAGCCAAGGTCAGGGTCATGGCTACACCTTC. This sequence encodes CASSQGQGHGYTF.

The chain combines TRBV28 with TRBJ1-1, with TRBD1 identical over 7 bases. The CDR3 spans 14 residues. Germline lookup yields CDR1 MDHEN and CDR2 SYDVKM. After removal of 8 bases from V and 4 bases from J, the junction contained 10 bases not matched to a gene. CDR3 DNA: TGTGCCAGCTACACAGGGGTGAAAAGCACTGAAGCTTTCTTT. Its translation is CASYTGVKSTEAFF.

The gene calls are TRBV5-1 and TRBJ2-1; 13 bases fit TRBD2. V shed 2 bases, J shed 2 bases, and the junction held 13 bases outside the gene matches. Germline V gives CDR1 SGHRS, CDR2 YFSETQ. This CDR3 region has 20 residues. CDR3 in amino acids: CASSFITSGRGNGAYNEQFF. In DNA, the CDR3 is TGCGCCAGCAGCTTCATAACTAGCGGGAGGGGTAATGGGGCCTACAATGAGCAGTTCTTC. The complete variable domain, with remaining parts taken from reference TRBV5-1 and TRBJ2-1, reads KAGVTQTPRYLIKTRGQQVTLSCSPISGHRSVSWYQQTPGQGLQFLFEYFSETQRNKGNFPGRFSGRQFSNSRSEMNVSTLELGDSALYLCASSFITSGRGNGAYNEQFFGPGTRLTVL.

This clone was counted once. The chain uses TRBV5-4 and TRBJ1-1; D not resolved. The V and J ends lost 2 bases and 6 bases respectively, with 17 bases between them. Looked up from germline, CDR1 is SGHNT and CDR2 is YYREEE (reference sequence). The length of the CDR3 is 15 residues. The DNA of the CDR3 is TGTGCCAGCAGCTTTGGGCCTGGCCTATGGCCTGAAGCTTTCTTT. As protein: CASSFGPGLWPEAFF.